The 30 T cell receptor beta chains given below trace back to one sample, sequenced in a study of blood T cell repertoires in COVID-19. Here immunoSEQ multiplex PCR was the method, and the copy in TCRdb shows in-frame clones only, minus some. Of about 280,000 clones in the sample, roughly 80% were seen once. The sample was PBMCs or T cells enriched from blood (not recorded which). All receptors derive from a man aged 35 to 55 who had been exposed to COVID-19.

This clone showed up just once. The CDR3 region has the DNA TGCGCCAGCAGCCAAGTCCGAGGCGGGAGGCTCTACGAGCAGTACTTC. Its translation is CASSQVRGGRLYEQYF. The V call is TRBV4-1, the J call TRBJ2-7, with 8 bases lining up with TRBD2. Trimming removed 1 base from V and 3 bases from J; junction bases left unmatched: 8. Germline V gives CDR1 MGHRA, CDR2 YSYEKL. The CDR3 extends over 16 amino acids.

The chain couples TRBV19 to TRBJ1-2; 8 nucleotides line up with TRBD1. CDR1 is LNHDA and CDR2 is SQIVND in the germline V gene (reference sequence). V dropped 7 bases and J dropped 4; count of bases not matched to a gene: 11. This CDR3 is 15 amino acids long. In DNA form, the CDR3 reads TGTGCCAGTAAGGACCCGGGACAGGTCCTCTATGGCTACACCTTC. Translated, it gives CASKDPGQVLYGYTF.

The V call is TRBV5-4, the J call TRBJ2-5; 10 positions match TRBD2. J gave up 3 bases and V 4 bases, and 9 bases lay outside the gene matches. There are 16 residues in the CDR3. Germline loops: CDR1 SGHNT, CDR2 YYREEE (reference sequence). The CDR3 region has the DNA TGTGCCAGCAGCCCCAGAGCGGGAGGGCCTGAAGAGACCCAGTACTTC. It translates to CASSPRAGGPEETQYF.

The table lists this clone with a few counts. The chain links TRBV2 to TRBJ1-1; 10 bases line up with TRBD1. The CDR3 consists of 13 residues. From germline, CDR1 is SNHLY and CDR2 FYNNEI. V was clipped by 6 bases and J by 5 bases; unmatched bases: 3. CDR3 region: CASRDRGYTEAFF. The CDR3 nucleotides are TGTGCCAGCAGGGACAGGGGGTATACTGAAGCTTTCTTT.

This chain uses TRBV7-9 with TRBJ1-1, with 7 bases fitting TRBD1. Germline V gene sequence: CDR1 SEHNR, CDR2 FQNEAQ (reference sequence). CDR3 length equals 17 residues. With 2 bases clipped from V and 2 bases from J, the junction kept 11 bases outside the gene matches. CDR3 in amino acids: CASSLTPQGVRNTEAFF. The CDR3 bases are TGTGCCAGCAGCTTAACCCCCCAGGGGGTTCGAAACACTGAAGCTTTCTTT.

This sequence joins TRBV5-8 and TRBJ2-5, with TRBD2 matching 7 bases. Looked up from germline, CDR1 is SGHTS and CDR2 is YDEGEE. Trimming cost V 3 bases and J 5 bases; bases outside gene matches: 1. CDR3 length: 12 amino acids. The CDR3 sequence: CASSWTRETQYF. DNA of the CDR3: TGTGCCAGCAGCTGGACTAGGGAGACCCAGTACTTC.

The J gene is TRBJ2-4, the V gene TRBV7-9; 9 bases map to TRBD1. The CDR3 runs to 15 residues. V dropped 5 bases and J dropped 10; count of bases not matched to a gene: 12. Germline CDR1 is SEHNR and CDR2 is FQNEAQ (reference sequence). CDR3 bases: TGTGCCAGCAGCCCCGCCGGGACAGGGATTAGTATTCAGTACTTC. This encodes CASSPAGTGISIQYF.

This clone was counted once. This sequence joins TRBV6-5 and TRBJ2-1; TRBD2 matches 7 bases. Germline V lookup: CDR1 MNHEY, CDR2 SVGAGI. The CDR3 loop spans 14 amino acids. After removal of 6 bases from V and 10 bases from J, the junction contained 12 bases not matched to a gene. CDR3 coding DNA: TGTGCCAGCAGACCCCCTCAGCGGGGTGGAGAGCAGTTCTTC. It translates to CASRPPQRGGEQFF.

V usage is TRBV10-2 and J usage is TRBJ2-1; D might be TRBD1 (5 bases). The CDR3 has 13 residues. The germline V and J ends were trimmed by 7 bases and 2 bases, with 9 bases remaining between them. The V gene's germline CDR1 is WSHSY and CDR2 SAAADI. The chain's CDR3 is CASTGHAYNEQFF. Written as DNA, the CDR3 is TGCGCCAGCACAGGGCACGCCTACAATGAGCAGTTCTTC.

This clone turned up a few times. The sample holds other DNA sequences that translate to the same CDR3. The J gene is TRBJ2-7, the V gene TRBV19; a possible D gene is TRBD2 (5 bases). The CDR3 has 14 residues. Germline V lookup: CDR1 LNHDA, CDR2 SQIVND (reference sequence). V was shortened by 1 base and J by 0 bases, with 7 bases between the two germline ends. CDR3 in amino acids: CASSIGGSSYEQYF. The DNA of the CDR3 is TGTGCCAGTAGTATAGGAGGGAGCTCCTACGAGCAGTACTTC. Full variable domain (outside the CDR3, taken from reference TRBV19 and TRBJ2-7): DGGITQSPKYLFRKEGQNVTLSCEQNLNHDAMYWYRQDPGQGLRLIYYSQIVNDFQKGDIAEGYSVSREKKESFPLTVTSAQKNPTAFYLCASSIGGSSYEQYFGPGTRLTVT.

This chain links TRBV30 with TRBJ1-3, with D perhaps TRBD1 (6 bases). The germline CDR1 and CDR2 sequences are GTSNPN and SVGIG (reference sequence). The CDR3 consists of 14 residues. V lost 5 bases and J lost 1, with 12 bases in between. CDR3 protein: CAWGRGASGNTIYF. CDR3 DNA sequence: TGTGCCTGGGGCCGGGGGGCATCTGGAAACACCATATATTTT.

This clone was detected only a few times. The rearrangement links TRBV3-1 (or the pseudogene TRBV3-2) to TRBJ1-1; D may be TRBD1 (5 bases). Per the germline V gene, CDR1 is LGHDT and CDR2 is YNNKEL (reference sequence). The CDR3 has 15 amino acids. With 5 bases removed from V and 0 bases from J, the gap between germline ends came to 13 bases. The CDR3 reads CASSYLDRMNTEAFF. As DNA, the CDR3 is TGTGCCAGCAGCTATTTAGACAGAATGAACACTGAAGCTTTCTTT.

The chain uses TRBV6-1 and TRBJ1-5; TRBD1 is a possible D gene (6 bases). V was pared by 5 bases and J by 1 base, with 9 bases between. CDR3 length: 14 residues. Germline CDR1 MNHNS, CDR2 SASEGT. The CDR3 loop is CASSRQGSNQPQHF. CDR3 DNA: TGTGCCAGCAGTAGGCAGGGGAGCAATCAGCCCCAGCATTTT.

This chain connects TRBV19 to TRBJ1-6; no firm D call. Germline CDR1 reads LNHDA; CDR2 reads SQIVND (reference sequence). This CDR3 spans 17 amino acids. The ends were cut back, 5 bases at V and 7 bases at J, with 21 bases in the middle. The CDR3 sequence: CASSSRSPTSGNSPLHF. CDR3 in DNA: TGTGCCAGTAGTTCAAGGAGCCCAACCTCGGGGAATTCACCCCTCCACTTT. Full variable domain (missing parts from reference TRBV19 and TRBJ1-6): DGGITQSPKYLFRKEGQNVTLSCEQNLNHDAMYWYRQDPGQGLRLIYYSQIVNDFQKGDIAEGYSVSREKKESFPLTVTSAQKNPTAFYLCASSSRSPTSGNSPLHFGNGTRLTVT.

In its sample, this clone was seen a few times. The chain couples TRBV19 to TRBJ1-2; no reliable D call. The germline V gene encodes CDR1 LNHDA and CDR2 SQIVND (reference sequence). CDR3 length equals 14 residues. Trimming took off 0 bases at V and 8 bases at J, with 13 bases between the two ends. The DNA for the CDR3 is TGTGCCAGTAGTATAGATCGTGGCCACGGGGGCTACACCTTC. This codes for CASSIDRGHGGYTF.

The chain joins TRBV6-5 to TRBJ1-5, with D unresolved. This CDR3 is built from 14 residues. Between the trimmed V and J ends, which lost 6 bases and 3 bases, there was a span of 12 bases. Germline V gene lookup returns CDR1 MNHEY and CDR2 SVGAGI. In DNA, the CDR3 is TGTGCCAGCAGAGACGACGGAGACAATCAGCCCCAGCATTTT. It codes for CASRDDGDNQPQHF.

This clone was observed a single time. The chain recombines TRBV2 with TRBJ2-2; 9 bases line up with TRBD1. With 6 bases clipped from V and 7 bases from J, the junction kept 6 bases outside the gene matches. The CDR3 runs 14 residues. Germline lookup yields CDR1 SNHLY and CDR2 FYNNEI. The CDR3 DNA reads TGTGCCAGCAGAGCCACAGGGGGCTTCGGGGAGCTGTTTTTT. Encoded protein: CASRATGGFGELFF.

The rearrangement uses TRBV30 and TRBJ1-6; 8 positions match TRBD1. The V and J ends lost 4 bases and 7 bases, in that order; junction bases with no gene match: 18. This CDR3 contains 18 residues. Germline assignment: CDR1 GTSNPN and CDR2 SVGIG (reference sequence). CDR3 sequence: CAWTPLRAGGAGNSPLHF. CDR3 in DNA: TGTGCCTGGACTCCCCTTCGGGCAGGGGGCGCCGGGAATTCACCCCTCCACTTT.

This clone showed up just once. The chain joins TRBV5-6 to TRBJ2-7; maybe TRBD2 (6 bases). V shed 4 bases and J shed 3 bases, with 14 bases lying between them. Germline values: CDR1 SGHDT, CDR2 YYEEEE. The CDR3 runs 14 residues. CDR3 sequence (DNA): TGTGCCAGCAGCATGCCCGGGAGTAGCTACGAGCAGTACTTC. Translating gives CASSMPGSSYEQYF.

This clone has a single count. V and J are TRBV7-9 and TRBJ1-6, with D unclear. CDR3 length: 15 residues. The V and J ends lost 7 bases and 7 bases respectively, with 17 bases between them. Germline V CDR1 and CDR2: SEHNR, FQNEAQ (reference sequence). The CDR3 DNA is TGTGCCAGCACCCCTCGGGGTACAGACAATTCACCCCTCCACTTT. As protein: CASTPRGTDNSPLHF.

The gene calls are TRBV4-2 and TRBJ1-2; tentatively, D is TRBD1 (6 bases). There are 14 residues in the CDR3. Germline assignment: CDR1 LGHNA and CDR2 YNFKEQ. The V end was cut by 3 bases, the J end by 8 bases, with 16 bases between. DNA for the CDR3: TGTGCCAGCAGCCATGCAGACAGGCCCTCGGGCTACACCTTC. Its protein is CASSHADRPSGYTF.

This chain connects TRBV30 to TRBJ2-3, with D perhaps matching TRBD2 (6 bases). There are 14 residues in the CDR3. The V gene's germline CDR1 is GTSNPN and CDR2 SVGIG (reference sequence). Deletions cut 3 bases from V and 4 bases from J, with 14 bases between. CDR3 DNA sequence: TGTGCCTGGAGCGTGCGGGGCTGGGCAGATACGCAGTATTTT. Translation gives CAWSVRGWADTQYF.

This chain links TRBV19 with TRBJ2-5, with 12 bases identical to TRBD2. The CDR3 has 14 residues. V was pared by 7 bases and J by 5 bases, with 5 bases of the junction left unmatched. CDR1 LNHDA and CDR2 SQIVND come from the germline V gene (reference sequence). CDR3 DNA sequence: TGTGCCAGTACTCTAGCGGGAGGGTCGGAGACCCAGTACTTC. This sequence encodes CASTLAGGSETQYF.

J is TRBJ1-1 and V is TRBV19, with D possibly matching TRBD1 (5 bases). Per germline, CDR1 LNHDA and CDR2 SQIVND (reference sequence). The ends were cut back, 3 bases at V and 1 base at J, with 12 bases in the middle. The CDR3 spans 15 residues. The CDR3 DNA reads TGTGCCAGTAGTATTTCGGGACTCAAGAACACTGAAGCTTTCTTT. Translating gives CASSISGLKNTEAFF.

The chain has TRBV15 and TRBJ1-6; 8 bases line up with TRBD1. CDR3 length equals 15 residues. V was clipped by 0 bases and J by 9 bases; unmatched bases: 4. Germline CDR1 is LNHNV and CDR2 is YYDKDF (reference sequence). The CDR3 is CATSRDSQGGSPLHF. The CDR3 coding sequence is TGTGCCACCAGCAGAGATTCACAGGGGGGTTCACCCCTCCACTTT.

The chain combines TRBV29-1 with TRBJ2-3, with unresolved D. Trimming removed 4 bases at V and 0 bases at J, with 5 bases between. Per germline, CDR1 SQVTM and CDR2 ANQGSEA. This CDR3 has 12 amino acids. The CDR3 here is CSVVPSTDTQYF. The CDR3 nucleotides read TGCAGCGTTGTCCCGAGCACAGATACGCAGTATTTT.

V is TRBV6-4 and J is TRBJ2-1, with TRBD2 matching 7 bases. V lost 4 bases to trimming and J lost 4 bases; unmatched junction nucleotides: 1. The CDR3 loop spans 13 amino acids. CDR1 MRHNA and CDR2 SNTAGT come from the germline V gene. For the CDR3, the DNA is TGTGCCAGCAGTGGGGACTATTACAATGAGCAGTTCTTC. It codes for CASSGDYYNEQFF.

This chain connects TRBV20-1 to TRBJ2-2; unclear D gene. Looked up from germline, CDR1 is DFQATT and CDR2 is SNEGSKA (reference sequence). This CDR3 region has 15 residues. Trimming removed 3 bases at V and 1 base at J, with 12 bases between. CDR3 nucleotides: TGCAGTGCTAGTGGGTCTAGGCAGAACACCGGGGAGCTGTTTTTT. Translated: CSASGSRQNTGELFF.

This rearrangement joins TRBV12-5 to TRBJ2-7; 9 bases match TRBD2. V gave up 2 bases and J gave up 2 bases; unmatched junction bases: 10. The CDR3 is made up of 17 amino acids. Germline loops: CDR1 LGHNT, CDR2 FRNRAP. CDR3 sequence: CASGLSPGRGRAYEQYF. For the CDR3, the DNA is TGTGCTAGTGGTTTGTCCCCGGGCCGCGGGAGGGCCTACGAGCAGTACTTC.

This clone appeared many times. The rearrangement joins TRBV20-1 to TRBJ2-5; tentatively, D is TRBD2 (5 bases). The CDR3 runs 15 residues. The germline gives CDR1 DFQATT, CDR2 SNEGSKA (reference sequence). Trimming took off 3 bases at V and 1 base at J, with 15 bases between the two ends. DNA for the CDR3: TGCAGTGCTAGTGACCCCGGGCTAGCCCAAGAGACCCAGTACTTC. It yields the protein CSASDPGLAQETQYF.